The clone carrying this T cell receptor (beta chain) showed up just once. The entry originates in a study of blood T cell repertoires in COVID-19. Study-wide context: Sites across the United States, Italy and Spain contributed samples from acute and convalescent COVID-19. Sources were T cells, B-cell-depleted T cells, or PBMCs; the material itself was cDNA or gDNA.

Per the study methods: Scientists estimated how many nucleated cells there were by amplifying reference gene primers. The assay was immunoSEQ multiplex PCR, and TCRdb's table has in-frame clones only and misses some. That table gives V, J and clone size, and the DNA gave D and trimming. Of 100,000 to 150,000 clones in the sample, less than 85% were seen once. Sequencing input: peripheral blood. The source of this sequence is a woman aged 55-70 years with acute or convalescent COVID-19.

DNA of the CDR3: TGTGCCAGCAGCCAAGAACAGGTCCACTATGGCTACACCTTC. This gives the protein CASSQEQVHYGYTF. This chain uses TRBV3-1 (or the pseudogene TRBV3-2) with TRBJ1-2; tentatively, D is TRBD1 (5 bases). Trimming stripped 0 bases from V and 3 bases from J, with 8 bases between. Germline V gene lookup returns CDR1 LGHDT and CDR2 YNNKEL (reference sequence). The CDR3 is 14 amino acids.